A single sample is the source of the 28 T cell receptor beta chains below, sequenced in a study of cytomegalovirus exposure and HLA in healthy donors. The PCR contained 60 Vbeta and 13 Jbeta primers. Repertoires were generated with immunoSEQ multiplex PCR, while TCRdb's copy carries only in-frame clones and drops some. Of about 150,000 clones in the sample, approximately 77% are singletons; the top ten hold approximately 2%. The sequenced sample was PBMCs. The receptor source for this set is a man aged 25-40 years in good health and CMV-seronegative.

The CDR3 bases are TGTGCCAGCAGTTCCCTTACTAGCGGGAGGGTCGAGACCCAGTACTTC. Translation: CASSSLTSGRVETQYF. The chain links TRBV28 to TRBJ2-5; 13 positions match TRBD2. In germline, CDR1 is MDHEN, CDR2 SYDVKM. Unmatched junction bases numbered 7, after V lost 4 bases and J lost 5 bases. This CDR3 contains 16 residues.

The J gene is TRBJ2-7, the V gene TRBV13; 7 bases are a match to TRBD1. Trimming took 2 bases from V and 3 from J; bases not matched to a gene: 10. This CDR3 spans 16 amino acids. Germline V CDR1 and CDR2: PRHDT, FYEKMQ (reference sequence). The CDR3 DNA follows: TGTGCCAGCAGCTTAATGGGGACAGTTCTGAGCTACGAGCAGTACTTC. Its translation is CASSLMGTVLSYEQYF. Complete variable domain (other parts from reference TRBV13 and TRBJ2-7): AAGVIQSPRHLIKEKRETATLKCYPIPRHDTVYWYQQGPGQDPQFLISFYEKMQSDKGSIPDRFSAQQFSDYHSELNMSSLELGDSALYFCASSLMGTVLSYEQYFGPGTRLTVT.

The V gene is TRBV9, the J gene TRBJ2-6; D is possibly TRBD2 (5 bases). V lost 4 bases, J lost 0 bases, and 14 bases lay in between. Per the germline V gene, CDR1 is SGDLS and CDR2 is YYNGEE. The CDR3 is 17 residues long. As DNA, the CDR3 is TGTGCCAGCAGCCCTAGCCCCCGATTCTCTGGGGCCAACGTCCTGACTTTC. Translation: CASSPSPRFSGANVLTF.

The genes are TRBV19 and TRBJ1-5; TRBD1 might be the D (5 bases). This CDR3 comprises 17 residues. Trimming stripped 3 bases from V and 2 bases from J, with 17 bases between. Germline-derived CDR1 and CDR2 are LNHDA and SQIVND (reference sequence). The CDR3 DNA sequence: TGTGCCAGTAGTATGTGGACCGGGACGGGAGGCAATCAGCCCCAGCATTTT. Translating gives CASSMWTGTGGNQPQHF. Full variable domain (missing parts from reference TRBV19 and TRBJ1-5): DGGITQSPKYLFRKEGQNVTLSCEQNLNHDAMYWYRQDPGQGLRLIYYSQIVNDFQKGDIAEGYSVSREKKESFPLTVTSAQKNPTAFYLCASSMWTGTGGNQPQHFGDGTRLSIL.

This chain connects TRBV27 to TRBJ2-7; possibly TRBD2 for D (6 bases). Germline CDR1 is MNHEY and CDR2 is SMNVEV (reference sequence). V was pared by 0 bases and J by 7 bases, with 13 bases between. This CDR3 spans 14 amino acids. The CDR3 sequence: CASSLSGLSPEQYF. The DNA for the CDR3 is TGTGCCAGCAGTTTATCGGGACTTTCCCCGGAGCAGTACTTC.

The chain joins TRBV7-2 to TRBJ2-2; D is uncertain. Trimming left V 1 base short and J 6 bases short, with 6 bases between. This CDR3 is 13 amino acids long. Per germline, CDR1 SGHTA and CDR2 FQGNSA. The CDR3 DNA is TGTGCCAGCAGCTTAGTACTGGCCGGGGAGCTGTTTTTT. This encodes CASSLVLAGELFF.

V usage is TRBV19 and J usage is TRBJ1-2; possibly TRBD1 for D (6 bases). Trimming left V 4 bases short and J 4 bases short, with 13 bases between. The length of the CDR3 is 14 residues. Germline V CDR1 and CDR2: LNHDA, SQIVND (reference sequence). CDR3 loop: CASSTLQGIYGYTF. DNA of the CDR3: TGTGCCAGTAGTACGTTACAGGGAATCTATGGCTACACCTTC. Full variable domain (remainder filled in from reference TRBV19 and TRBJ1-2): DGGITQSPKYLFRKEGQNVTLSCEQNLNHDAMYWYRQDPGQGLRLIYYSQIVNDFQKGDIAEGYSVSREKKESFPLTVTSAQKNPTAFYLCASSTLQGIYGYTFGSGTRLTVV.

Note on this clone: The same CDR3 can be traced to other DNA sequences in this sample. This chain links TRBV5-1 with TRBJ2-3, with TRBD2 identical over 8 bases. CDR1 is SGHRS and CDR2 is YFSETQ in the germline V gene. Trimming took 3 bases from V and 0 from J; bases not matched to a gene: 3. There are 15 residues in the CDR3. CDR3 protein: CASSSTSGSTDTQYF. The CDR3 DNA reads TGCGCCAGCAGCTCAACTAGCGGTAGCACAGATACGCAGTATTTT.

This chain links TRBV11-2 with TRBJ2-7; D gene uncertain. This CDR3 contains 11 residues. From germline, CDR1 is SGHAT and CDR2 FQNNGV. Trimming pared 9 bases from V and 4 bases from J, leaving 10 bases between. Here the CDR3 reads CASSRRYEQYF. CDR3 DNA sequence: TGTGCCAGTTCGCGGAGATACGAGCAGTACTTC.

The chain employs TRBV14 and TRBJ2-7; TRBD1 aligns across 12 bases. Looked up from germline, CDR1 is SGHDN and CDR2 is FVKESK. The CDR3 consists of 18 residues. V was clipped by 3 bases and J by 4 bases; unmatched bases: 13. CDR3 loop: CASSHPIGGTGGWYEQYF. For the CDR3, the DNA is TGTGCCAGCAGCCATCCGATCGGTGGGACAGGGGGCTGGTACGAGCAGTACTTC.

The chain links TRBV6-1 to TRBJ1-1, with unresolved D. Trimming stripped 7 bases from V and 0 bases from J, with 12 bases between. Per germline, CDR1 MNHNS and CDR2 SASEGT. This CDR3 has 14 amino acids. The CDR3 DNA reads as TGTGCCAGCATCCGAGGCACCGTGAACACTGAAGCTTTCTTT. It translates to CASIRGTVNTEAFF.

This chain joins TRBV7-9 and TRBJ1-1; 8 nucleotides align to TRBD1. This CDR3 contains 15 residues. The trim removed 1 base at V and 3 bases at J, leaving 4 bases unmatched. Germline V gene data show CDR1 as SEHNR and CDR2 as FQNEAQ (reference sequence). Here the CDR3 reads CASSLGQGIDTEAFF. CDR3 sequence (DNA): TGTGCCAGCAGCTTAGGACAGGGGATCGACACTGAAGCTTTCTTT.

Comment on this clone: A read error may produce the germline difference seen at one junction end. The chain uses TRBV2 and TRBJ1-2; a possible D gene is TRBD1 (5 bases). Germline assignment: CDR1 SNHLY and CDR2 FYNNEI. CDR3 length equals 13 residues. This chain's CDR3 is CANSELTVYGYTF. As DNA, the CDR3 is TGTGCCAACAGTGAATTGACAGTCTATGGCTACACCTTC.

This chain uses TRBV9 with TRBJ2-2; D is undetermined. The CDR3 consists of 14 residues. Germline V CDR1 and CDR2: SGDLS, YYNGEE. Deletions cut 3 bases from V and 0 bases from J, with 6 bases between. The CDR3 DNA reads as TGTGCCAGCAGCGATACTGCGAACACCGGGGAGCTGTTTTTT. It yields the protein CASSDTANTGELFF.

The chain uses TRBV5-1 and TRBJ2-1; 12 bases agree with TRBD2. Germline CDR1 is SGHRS and CDR2 is YFSETQ. The CDR3 loop spans 17 amino acids. With V trimmed by 3 bases and J by 2 bases, 6 bases remained unmatched. CDR3 DNA sequence: TGCGCCAGCAGCTGGAATCTAGCGGGAGGGCCCTACAATGAGCAGTTCTTC. Translating it yields CASSWNLAGGPYNEQFF.

V is TRBV30 and J is TRBJ2-2; 8 bases agree with TRBD2. CDR1 GTSNPN and CDR2 SVGIG come from the germline V gene (reference sequence). The CDR3 runs 16 residues. V shed 3 bases and J 1 base; nucleotides not matched to a gene: 7. DNA for the CDR3: TGTGCCTGGAGCCTCCTTGCGGGAGGGAACACCGGGGAGCTGTTTTTT. Its protein product is CAWSLLAGGNTGELFF.

This clone was seen a handful of times. V is TRBV6-4 and J is TRBJ2-3, with TRBD2 identical over 7 bases. With 6 bases clipped from V and 1 base from J, the junction kept 7 bases outside the gene matches. The CDR3 is made up of 15 amino acids. CDR1 is MRHNA, CDR2 SNTAGT, per germline. CDR3 in amino acids: CASSPGLSGTDTQYF. For the CDR3, the DNA is TGTGCCAGCAGCCCGGGACTAAGCGGCACAGATACGCAGTATTTT.

The rearrangement joins TRBV2 to TRBJ2-7, with 10 bases matching TRBD2. The CDR3 extends over 15 amino acids. After removal of 6 bases from V and 0 bases from J, the junction contained 5 bases not matched to a gene. Per the germline V gene, CDR1 is SNHLY and CDR2 is FYNNEI. The CDR3 nucleotides read TGTGCCAGCAGGGCAGGACTAGCGGCCTCCTACGAGCAGTACTTC. Translation: CASRAGLAASYEQYF.

In this sample, this clone turned up a few times. The chain uses TRBV28 and TRBJ1-1, with 7 bases aligning to TRBD1. CDR3 size: 13 residues. Germline trimming cut 6 bases from V and 7 bases from J; bases unmatched to any gene: 8. Germline CDR1 and CDR2: MDHEN and SYDVKM. This CDR3 reads CASSLGQAVEAFF. For the CDR3, the DNA is TGTGCCAGCAGCCTCGGACAGGCCGTTGAAGCTTTCTTT.

The gene calls are TRBV6-5 and TRBJ1-5, with D unresolved. CDR1 and CDR2 from the germline V gene are MNHEY and SVGAGI. This CDR3 has 13 residues. Trimming stripped 0 bases from V and 5 bases from J, with 5 bases between. The CDR3 DNA is TGTGCCAGCAGTTACTCTGCAGATCAGCCCCAGCATTTT. Protein: CASSYSADQPQHF.

J is TRBJ2-3 and V is TRBV19; TRBD2 matches at 11 bases. The CDR3 contains 14 residues. Per the germline V gene, CDR1 is LNHDA and CDR2 is SQIVND (reference sequence). Trimming took 6 bases from V and 4 from J; bases not matched to a gene: 3. The CDR3 loop reads CASSLAGGSDTQYF. As DNA, the CDR3 is TGTGCCAGTAGCCTAGCGGGGGGCTCAGATACGCAGTATTTT.

The chain has TRBV7-8 and TRBJ2-7; D perhaps matches TRBD2 (6 bases). The ends were cut back, 8 bases at V and 1 base at J, with 6 bases in the middle. The CDR3 has 11 residues. Germline lookup yields CDR1 SGHVS and CDR2 FQNEAQ. This chain's CDR3 is CASAGSYEQYF. CDR3 nucleotides: TGTGCCAGCGCGGGATCCTACGAGCAGTACTTC. Variable domain in full (rest from reference TRBV7-8 and TRBJ2-7): GAGVSQSPRYKVAKRGQDVALRCDPISGHVSLFWYQQALGQGPEFLTYFQNEAQLDKSGLPSDRFFAERPEGSVSTLKIQRTQQEDSAVYLCASAGSYEQYFGPGTRLTVT.

The chain has TRBV23-1 and TRBJ2-5, with 8 bases fitting TRBD1. TRBV23-1 is an ORF, with its function uncertain. CDR3 size: 15 residues. J lost 4 bases, V lost 2 bases, and 6 bases had no gene match. CDR3 sequence (DNA): TGCGCCAGCAGTCAAACTGGACAGGGAAGAGAGACCCAGTACTTC. Residues: CASSQTGQGRETQYF.

The CDR3 DNA reads TGTGCCAGCAGCTTGACGGGGAGCACTGAAGCTTTCTTT. Residues: CASSLTGSTEAFF. The chain couples TRBV5-5 to TRBJ1-1; no firm D call. Trimming took off 1 base at V and 4 bases at J, with 8 bases between the two ends. This CDR3 has 13 residues. Germline V gene lookup returns CDR1 SGHKS and CDR2 YYEKEE (reference sequence). Combining the CDR3 with reference TRBV5-5 and TRBJ1-1 gives the whole variable domain DAGVTQSPTHLIKTRGQQVTLRCSPISGHKSVSWYQQVLGQGPQFIFQYYEKEERGRGNFPDRFSARQFPNYSSELNVNALLLGDSALYLCASSLTGSTEAFFGQGTRLTVV.

The chain uses TRBV7-6 and TRBJ2-5, with a possible D match to TRBD2 (6 bases). This CDR3 has 14 residues. Germline CDR1 is SGHVS and CDR2 is FNYEAQ. Trimming removed 0 bases at V and 7 bases at J, with 12 bases between. The CDR3 here is CASSLARLGGTQYF. CDR3 in DNA: TGTGCCAGCAGCTTAGCGCGATTGGGGGGGACCCAGTACTTC.

The genes are TRBV5-1 and TRBJ2-5; 7 nucleotides align to TRBD2. This CDR3 has 14 amino acids. CDR1 is SGHRS and CDR2 is YFSETQ in the germline V gene. Trimming removed 5 bases from V and 2 bases from J; junction bases left unmatched: 6. CDR3: CASRVGGPQETQYF. The CDR3, as DNA: TGCGCCAGCAGGGTGGGAGGGCCGCAAGAGACCCAGTACTTC.

CDR3 DNA sequence: TGTGCCAGCAGCGGGCCTAGCGGGAGGGTGGATACGCAGTATTTT. Amino acids: CASSGPSGRVDTQYF. The chain employs TRBV9 and TRBJ2-3; 12 nucleotides line up with TRBD2. CDR1 and CDR2 (germline): SGDLS, YYNGEE. V lost 3 bases, J lost 6 bases, and 5 bases stayed unmatched. The CDR3 spans 15 residues.

This chain joins TRBV5-4 and TRBJ2-5, with 8 bases that match TRBD2. The V gene's germline CDR1 is SGHNT and CDR2 YYREEE (reference sequence). The V and J ends lost 4 bases and 5 bases, in that order; junction bases with no gene match: 19. The CDR3 sequence is 18 residues long. CDR3: CASSRGGKVGGIGETQYF. CDR3 bases: TGTGCCAGCAGCCGGGGGGGTAAAGTTGGAGGGATAGGGGAGACCCAGTACTTC.